This TCR beta chain was sequenced during a study of cytomegalovirus exposure and HLA in healthy donors. Study findings and constraints: An analysis was carried out later, and it reportedly showed fewer N-insertions in an Asian-associated ancestry cluster than the 666-donor mean.

As for this clone: Its specificity is unknown.

Per germline, CDR1 SNHLY and CDR2 FYNNEI. Trimming shortened V by 5 bases and J by 1 base, and 13 bases separated the two germline ends. CDR3 size: 15 residues. The study ran its PCR with 60 Vbeta and 13 Jbeta primers. TCRdb's table, derived via immunoSEQ multiplex PCR, lists solely in-frame clones and lacks some. The sample yields 100,000 to 150,000 clones, over 60% seen once. What was sequenced was PBMCs. This chain connects TRBV2 to TRBJ2-3, with D possibly being TRBD2 (6 bases). This TCR derives from a human donor in good health. This chain's CDR3 is CASSSSPGGTDTQYF. The CDR3 DNA follows: TGTGCCAGCAGTTCCTCGCCGGGGGGCACAGATACGCAGTATTTT.